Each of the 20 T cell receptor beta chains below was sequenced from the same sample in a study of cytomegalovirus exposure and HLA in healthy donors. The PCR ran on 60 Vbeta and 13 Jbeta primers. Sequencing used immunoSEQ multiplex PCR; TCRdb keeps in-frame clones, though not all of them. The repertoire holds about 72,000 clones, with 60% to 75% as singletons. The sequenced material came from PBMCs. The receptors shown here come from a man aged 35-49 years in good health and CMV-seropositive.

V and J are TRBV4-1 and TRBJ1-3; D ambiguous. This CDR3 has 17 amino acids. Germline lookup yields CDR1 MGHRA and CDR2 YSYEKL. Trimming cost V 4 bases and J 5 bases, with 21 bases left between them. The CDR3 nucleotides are TGCGCCAGCAGCCTTGGACGGACTGACCCTCTTCGAAACACCATATATTTT. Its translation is CASSLGRTDPLRNTIYF.

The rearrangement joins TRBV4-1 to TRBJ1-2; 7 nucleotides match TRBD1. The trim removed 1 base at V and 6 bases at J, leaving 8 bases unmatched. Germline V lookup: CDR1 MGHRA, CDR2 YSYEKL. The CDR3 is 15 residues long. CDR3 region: CASSQVGGQFNGYTF. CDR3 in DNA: TGCGCCAGCAGCCAAGTAGGGGGACAGTTTAATGGCTACACCTTC.

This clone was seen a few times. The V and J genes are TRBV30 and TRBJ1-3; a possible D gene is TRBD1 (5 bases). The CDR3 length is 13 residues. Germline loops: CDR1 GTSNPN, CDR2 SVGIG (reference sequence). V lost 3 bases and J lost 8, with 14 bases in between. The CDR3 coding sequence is TGTGCCTGGAGCGCAGGCCGGGGGGACACCATATATTTT. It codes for CAWSAGRGDTIYF. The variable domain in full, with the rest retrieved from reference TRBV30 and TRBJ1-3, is SQTIHQWPATLVQPVGSPLSLECTVEGTSNPNLYWYRQAAGRGLQLLFYSVGIGQISSEVPQNLSASRPQDRQFILSSKKLLLSDSGFYLCAWSAGRGDTIYFGEGSWLTVV.

In nucleotides, the CDR3 is TGTGCCAGCGGAGACACAGGGGTCTCGGCCGGCTACACCTTC. It codes for CASGDTGVSAGYTF. V usage is TRBV14 and J usage is TRBJ1-2; 7 positions match TRBD1. J lost 8 bases, V lost 8 bases, and 14 bases had no gene match. This CDR3 contains 14 residues. Germline CDR1 reads SGHDN; CDR2 reads FVKESK.

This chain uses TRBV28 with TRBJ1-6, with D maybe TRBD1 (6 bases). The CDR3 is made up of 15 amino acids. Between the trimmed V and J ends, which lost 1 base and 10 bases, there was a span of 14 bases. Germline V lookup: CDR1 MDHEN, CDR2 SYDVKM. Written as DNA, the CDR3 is TGTGCCAGCAGTTTATCTGTAACAGGGTCCTCACCCCTCCACTTT. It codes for CASSLSVTGSSPLHF.

CDR3 sequence reads: CASSLDGGAGDTQYF. In DNA, the CDR3 is TGTGCCAGCAGCTTGGACGGGGGGGCCGGAGATACGCAGTATTTT. The chain has TRBV5-4 and TRBJ2-3; 8 bases are a match to TRBD2. Germline lookup yields CDR1 SGHNT and CDR2 YYREEE (reference sequence). The CDR3 is 15 residues long. After removal of 0 bases from V and 5 bases from J, the junction contained 5 bases not matched to a gene.

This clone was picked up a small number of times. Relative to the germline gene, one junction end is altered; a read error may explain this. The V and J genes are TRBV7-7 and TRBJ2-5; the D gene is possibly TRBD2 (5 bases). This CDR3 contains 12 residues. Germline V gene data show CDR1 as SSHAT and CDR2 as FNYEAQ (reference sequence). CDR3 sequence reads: CASSSGQETQYF. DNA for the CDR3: TGTGCTAGCAGCTCGGGGCAAGAGACCCAGTACTTC. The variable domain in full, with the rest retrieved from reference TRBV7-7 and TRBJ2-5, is GAGVSQSPRYKVTKRGQDVTLRCDPISSHATLYWYQQALGQGPEFLTYFNYEAQPDKSGLPSDRFSAERPEGSISTLTIQRTEQRDSAMYRCASSSGQETQYFGPGTRLLVL.

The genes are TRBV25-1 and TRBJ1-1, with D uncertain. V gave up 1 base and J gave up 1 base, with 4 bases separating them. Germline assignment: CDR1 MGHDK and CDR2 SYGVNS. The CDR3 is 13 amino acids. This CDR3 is CASSEWANTEAFF. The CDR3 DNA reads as TGTGCCAGCAGTGAATGGGCGAACACTGAAGCTTTCTTT.

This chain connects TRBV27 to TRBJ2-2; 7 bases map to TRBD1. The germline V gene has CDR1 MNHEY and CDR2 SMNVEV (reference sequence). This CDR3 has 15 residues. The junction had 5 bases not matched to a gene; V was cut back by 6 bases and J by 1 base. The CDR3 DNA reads TGTGCCAGCAGCCCCGGGACAGTGAACACCGGGGAGCTGTTTTTT. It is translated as CASSPGTVNTGELFF.

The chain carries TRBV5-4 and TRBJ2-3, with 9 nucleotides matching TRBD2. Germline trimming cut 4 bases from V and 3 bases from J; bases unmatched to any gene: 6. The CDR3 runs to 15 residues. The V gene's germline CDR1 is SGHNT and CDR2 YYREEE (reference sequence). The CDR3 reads CASSPSGGNTDTQYF. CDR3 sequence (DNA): TGTGCCAGCAGCCCCAGCGGGGGGAATACAGATACGCAGTATTTT. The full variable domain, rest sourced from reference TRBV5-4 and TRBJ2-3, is ETGVTQSPTHLIKTRGQQVTLRCSSQSGHNTVSWYQQALGQGPQFIFQYYREEENGRGNFPPRFSGLQFPNYSSELNVNALELDDSALYLCASSPSGGNTDTQYFGPGTRLTVL.

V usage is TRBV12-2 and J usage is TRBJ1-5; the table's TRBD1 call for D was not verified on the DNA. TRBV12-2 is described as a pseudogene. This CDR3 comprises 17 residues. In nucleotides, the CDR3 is TGTGCAAGTCGCTTAGGAGGGCACAGGGGAAGGGGTCAGCCCCAGCATTTT. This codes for CASRLGGHRGRGQPQHF.

In nucleotides, the CDR3 is TGTGCCAGCAGCACCGGGCCAGGGGGGTTCTCTGGAAACACCATATATTTT. It codes for CASSTGPGGFSGNTIYF. V usage is TRBV28 and J usage is TRBJ1-3; 7 nucleotides line up with TRBD1. CDR1 is MDHEN and CDR2 is SYDVKM in the germline V gene. Trimming removed 6 bases from V and 0 bases from J; junction bases left unmatched: 11. This CDR3 is 17 amino acids long. Looking up the rest from reference TRBV28 and TRBJ1-3 gives the full variable domain: DVKVTQSSRYLVKRTGEKVFLECVQDMDHENMFWYRQDPGLGLRLIYFSYDVKMKEKGDIPEGYSVSREKKERFSLILESASTNQTSMYLCASSTGPGGFSGNTIYFGEGSWLTVV.

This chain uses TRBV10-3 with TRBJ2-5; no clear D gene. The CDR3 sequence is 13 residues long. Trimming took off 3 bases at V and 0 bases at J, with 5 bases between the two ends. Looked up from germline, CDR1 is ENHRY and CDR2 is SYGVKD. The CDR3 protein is CAISDTDQETQYF. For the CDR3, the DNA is TGTGCCATCAGTGACACAGACCAAGAGACCCAGTACTTC.

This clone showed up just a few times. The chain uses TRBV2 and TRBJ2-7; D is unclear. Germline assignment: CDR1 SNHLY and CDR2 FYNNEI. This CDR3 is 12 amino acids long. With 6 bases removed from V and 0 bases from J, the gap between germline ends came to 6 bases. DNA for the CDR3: TGTGCCAGCAGACCGAGCTCCTACGAGCAGTACTTC. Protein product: CASRPSSYEQYF. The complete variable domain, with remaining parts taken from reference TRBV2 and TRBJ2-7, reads EPEVTQTPSHQVTQMGQEVILRCVPISNHLYFYWYRQILGQKVEFLVSFYNNEISEKSEIFDDQFSVERPDGSNFTLKIRSTKLEDSAMYFCASRPSSYEQYFGPGTRLTVT.

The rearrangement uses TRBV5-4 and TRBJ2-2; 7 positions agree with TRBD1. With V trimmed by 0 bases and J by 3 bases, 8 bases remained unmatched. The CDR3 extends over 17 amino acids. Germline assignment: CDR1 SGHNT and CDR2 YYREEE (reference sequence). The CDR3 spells CASSLDQGTADTGELFF. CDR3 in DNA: TGTGCCAGCAGCTTGGACCAAGGGACAGCCGACACCGGGGAGCTGTTTTTT.

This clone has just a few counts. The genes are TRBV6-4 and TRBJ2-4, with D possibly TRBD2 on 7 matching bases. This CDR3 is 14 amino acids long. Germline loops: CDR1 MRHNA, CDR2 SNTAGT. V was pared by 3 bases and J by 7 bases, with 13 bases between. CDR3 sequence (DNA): TGTGCCAGCAGTGAAGGGGGGGGCTCGAACATTCAGTACTTC. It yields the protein CASSEGGGSNIQYF.

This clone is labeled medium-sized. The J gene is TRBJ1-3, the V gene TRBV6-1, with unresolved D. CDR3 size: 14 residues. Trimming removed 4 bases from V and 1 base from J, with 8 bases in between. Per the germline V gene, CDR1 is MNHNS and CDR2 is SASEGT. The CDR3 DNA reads TGTGCCAGCAGTGTAGAGGTTTCTGGAAACACCATATATTTT. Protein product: CASSVEVSGNTIYF.

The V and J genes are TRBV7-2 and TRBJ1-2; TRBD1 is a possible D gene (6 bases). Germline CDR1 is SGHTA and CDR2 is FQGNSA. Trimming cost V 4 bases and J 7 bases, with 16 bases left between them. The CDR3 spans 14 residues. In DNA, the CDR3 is TGTGCCAGCAGCTCTAATACAGGGTTGGGTGGCTACACCTTC. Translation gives CASSSNTGLGGYTF.

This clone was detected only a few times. The CDR3 sequence is CASSLALGGTEAFF. For the CDR3, the DNA is TGTGCCAGCAGCTTAGCGTTAGGGGGCACTGAAGCTTTCTTT. The chain carries TRBV5-4 and TRBJ1-1; possibly TRBD1 for D (6 bases). There are 14 residues in the CDR3. The V gene lost 2 bases and the J gene lost 4 bases, with 12 bases spanning the gap. Per the germline V gene, CDR1 is SGHNT and CDR2 is YYREEE (reference sequence).

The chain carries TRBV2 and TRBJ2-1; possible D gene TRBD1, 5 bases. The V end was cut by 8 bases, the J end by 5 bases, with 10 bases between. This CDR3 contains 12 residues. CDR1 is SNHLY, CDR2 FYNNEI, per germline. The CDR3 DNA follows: TGTGCCAGCTGGCCAGGGAACAATGAGCAGTTCTTC. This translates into CASWPGNNEQFF.